The 24 T cell receptor beta chains below were found in one sample sequenced in a study of blood T cells in healthy people across ages. For the second PCR, which ran for about 6 to 11 cycles, a sample-barcoded 5' primer and a J-beta primer mix were used. TCRdb ran MiXCR on the 5' RACE reads and lists one entry per CDR3 protein. The repertoire includes 1.5 million to 2 million distinct CDR3 sequences, about 39% of them detected once, and roughly 23% sits in the top ten. The specimen was blood. The receptor source for this set is a human donor in good health.

This clonotype was picked up one time. The chain couples TRBV15 to TRBJ1-2; D might be TRBD1 (6 bases). This CDR3 is built from 15 residues. Germline CDR1 LNHNV, CDR2 YYDKDF (reference sequence). With 0 bases removed from V and 3 bases from J, the gap between germline ends came to 11 bases. CDR3 loop: CATSRDSAGDYGYTF. The CDR3 DNA reads TGTGCCACCAGCAGAGATTCTGCAGGGGACTATGGCTACACCTTC.

The chain employs TRBV20-1 and TRBJ1-2; TRBD1 might be the D (6 bases). The germline V and J ends were trimmed by 3 bases and 4 bases, with 12 bases remaining between them. Germline lookup yields CDR1 DFQATT and CDR2 SNEGSKA (reference sequence). This CDR3 comprises 13 residues. The CDR3 loop reads CSASGGTIYGYTF. CDR3 nucleotide sequence: TGCAGTGCTAGTGGGGGGACAATCTATGGCTACACCTTC.

This clonotype was recorded once. The CDR3 reads CASSLALQGANEQFF. The DNA of the CDR3 is TGTGCCAGCAGCTTAGCGTTACAGGGGGCAAATGAGCAGTTCTTC. The chain links TRBV7-2 to TRBJ2-1; TRBD1 matches 9 bases. CDR1 is SGHTA and CDR2 is FQGNSA in the germline V gene. The CDR3 loop spans 15 amino acids. V shed 0 bases and J 7 bases; nucleotides not matched to a gene: 4.

This clonotype was seen only a few times. The V gene is TRBV12-3 or TRBV12-4, the J gene TRBJ1-5; tentative D call: TRBD1 (5 bases). The V end was cut by 2 bases, the J end by 6 bases, with 11 bases between. The CDR3 consists of 14 residues. The CDR3 here is CASSLLFGGQPQHF. The CDR3, as DNA: TGTGCCAGCAGTTTACTCTTTGGGGGTCAGCCCCAGCATTTT.

The genes are TRBV28 and TRBJ1-6; D call uncertain. The germline gives CDR1 MDHEN, CDR2 SYDVKM. The CDR3 is 17 amino acids. V was clipped by 6 bases and J by 0 bases, with 15 bases between them. The CDR3 DNA sequence: TGTGCCAGCAGCCTCCACTATCGGGGCTCCTATAATTCACCCCTCCACTTT. Translated: CASSLHYRGSYNSPLHF.

This clonotype was seen a handful of times. This rearrangement joins TRBV7-2 to TRBJ1-1; TRBD1 agrees at 8 bases. V lost 3 bases and J lost 0; bases outside the gene matches: 9. From germline, CDR1 is SGHTA and CDR2 FQGNSA. The CDR3 contains 17 residues. CDR3: CASSFLGQGNMNTEAFF. The CDR3 DNA sequence: TGTGCCAGCAGCTTCTTAGGACAGGGCAACATGAACACTGAAGCTTTCTTT.

This clonotype was found a few times. The chain's CDR3 is CSAQGTLNTGELFF. CDR3 nucleotide sequence: TGCAGTGCTCAGGGGACTCTCAACACCGGGGAGCTGTTTTTT. V and J are TRBV20-1 and TRBJ2-2, with D tentatively TRBD1 or TRBD2 (6 bases each). Germline loops: CDR1 DFQATT, CDR2 SNEGSKA (reference sequence). V lost 5 bases to trimming and J lost 2 bases, with 12 bases between them. The CDR3 length is 14 residues.

The chain recombines TRBV18 with TRBJ1-1, with a possible D match to TRBD1 (5 bases). The germline V and J ends were trimmed by 2 bases and 1 base, with 14 bases remaining between them. Germline CDR1 and CDR2: KGHSH and LQKENI. There are 16 residues in the CDR3. The CDR3 nucleotides are TGTGCCAGCTCACCAATCCCTCAGAGGGGGAACACTGAAGCTTTCTTT. Its protein is CASSPIPQRGNTEAFF.

The chain carries TRBV15 and TRBJ2-1, with 8 bases aligning to TRBD2. Germline V gives CDR1 LNHNV, CDR2 YYDKDF (reference sequence). Unmatched junction bases numbered 11, after V lost 8 bases and J lost 8 bases. The CDR3 is made up of 14 amino acids. The CDR3: CATRCGSGADEQFF. CDR3 coding DNA: TGTGCCACCCGGTGTGGTAGCGGGGCGGATGAGCAGTTCTTC.

On this clonotype itself: At one of its ends the junction is not consistent with the germline gene, which may arise from a read error. The chain has TRBV12-3 or TRBV12-4 and TRBJ1-5, with a tentative D call TRBD1 (5 bases). CDR3 length: 14 amino acids. The CDR3 loop reads CVSRNSGPNQPQHF. In DNA form, the CDR3 reads TGTGTCAGCCGTAACTCAGGGCCCAATCAGCCCCAGCATTTT.

This clonotype has only a few counts. The CDR3, as DNA: TGTGCCAGCAGCTTGGGGCAGGGGCCCGGCACAGATACGCAGTATTTT. It is translated as CASSLGQGPGTDTQYF. The chain joins TRBV5-5 to TRBJ2-3; tentatively, D is TRBD1 (6 bases). The germline V gene encodes CDR1 SGHKS and CDR2 YYEKEE (reference sequence). With 0 bases removed from V and 1 base from J, the gap between germline ends came to 12 bases. The CDR3 totals 16 residues.

J is TRBJ2-5 and V is TRBV7-3; 15 bases align to TRBD2. The CDR3 has 18 amino acids. The germline CDR1 and CDR2 sequences are SGHTA and FQGTGA. The V and J ends lost 2 bases and 0 bases, in that order; junction bases with no gene match: 4. CDR3 protein: CASSLGLAGGQNQETQYF. CDR3 nucleotides: TGTGCCAGCAGCTTAGGACTAGCGGGGGGGCAGAACCAAGAGACCCAGTACTTC.

This clonotype was observed a few times. The rearrangement links TRBV28 to TRBJ1-4, with D uncertain. The CDR3 is 12 residues long. In germline, CDR1 is MDHEN, CDR2 SYDVKM. The V gene lost 7 bases and the J gene lost 6 bases, with 9 bases spanning the gap. This chain's CDR3 is CASNSIHEKLFF. Written as DNA, the CDR3 is TGTGCCAGCAATTCGATTCATGAAAAACTGTTTTTT.

The chain employs TRBV12-3 or TRBV12-4 and TRBJ1-1, with 8 positions matching TRBD1. The CDR3 sequence is 17 residues long. V lost 2 bases, J lost 0 bases, and 8 bases stayed unmatched. The CDR3 protein is CASSLRSDRVLNTEAFF. CDR3 DNA: TGTGCCAGCAGTTTACGGTCGGACAGGGTTTTGAACACTGAAGCTTTCTTT.

This sequence joins TRBV20-1 and TRBJ2-7; 8 positions agree with TRBD1. From germline, CDR1 is DFQATT and CDR2 SNEGSKA (reference sequence). This CDR3 region has 13 residues. Germline trimming cut 5 bases from V and 3 bases from J; bases unmatched to any gene: 6. DNA of the CDR3: TGCAGTGCTGGCCCAGGGACAGGCTACGAGCAGTACTTC. Its protein product is CSAGPGTGYEQYF.

This clonotype was seen more than once but under ten times. The chain carries TRBV20-1 and TRBJ1-5; D gene uncertain. The CDR3 contains 15 residues. From germline, CDR1 is DFQATT and CDR2 SNEGSKA (reference sequence). Trimming left V 3 bases short and J 0 bases short, with 12 bases between. The CDR3 DNA is TGCAGTGCTAGCTGGTCTCCTGGTAGCAATCAGCCCCAGCATTTT. Translated, it gives CSASWSPGSNQPQHF.

This clonotype showed up just a few times. The chain joins TRBV29-1 to TRBJ2-7, with D unresolved. The CDR3 covers 14 residues. Trimming cost V 8 bases and J 3 bases, with 20 bases left between them. Germline loops: CDR1 SQVTM, CDR2 ANQGSEA. CDR3 protein: CSPLRPTALYEQYF. In nucleotides, the CDR3 is TGCAGCCCTCTCAGACCCACGGCTCTCTACGAGCAGTACTTC.

V and J are TRBV4-3 and TRBJ2-1; 8 nucleotides match TRBD2. Germline V gives CDR1 LGHNA, CDR2 YSLEER. CDR3 length: 15 residues. J lost 12 bases, V lost 1 base, and 11 bases had no gene match. CDR3 sequence: CASSQGGSGGRVQFF. Here the CDR3 DNA reads TGCGCCAGCAGCCAAGGGGGGAGCGGGGGCCGGGTGCAGTTCTTC.

This clonotype was seen only a few times. The chain recombines TRBV7-9 with TRBJ1-2; D is unresolved. The CDR3 spans 12 residues. Trimming removed 7 bases at V and 8 bases at J, with 14 bases between. Germline CDR1 SEHNR, CDR2 FQNEAQ (reference sequence). CDR3 nucleotide sequence: TGTGCCAGCAACCCATCAAGCTACGGCTACACCTTC. Its protein product is CASNPSSYGYTF. Together with reference TRBV7-9 and TRBJ1-2, the CDR3 gives the full variable domain: DTGVSQNPRHKITKRGQNVTFRCDPISEHNRLYWYRQTLGQGPEFLTYFQNEAQLEKSRLLSDRFSAERPKGSFSTLEIQRTEQGDSAMYLCASNPSSYGYTFGSGTRLTVV.

The gene calls are TRBV9 and TRBJ2-3; D not resolved. Germline CDR1 is SGDLS and CDR2 is YYNGEE. This CDR3 contains 14 residues. The V gene lost 3 bases and the J gene lost 5 bases, with 13 bases spanning the gap. The CDR3 DNA is TGTGCCAGCAGCGCCGCCCAGAGAGAAGATACGCAGTATTTT. Translated: CASSAAQREDTQYF.

A word on this clonotype: The junction shows a germline mismatch at one end, possibly a read error. The V gene is TRBV4-1, the J gene TRBJ1-1; a weak D match, TRBD1 (6 bases). CDR1 MGHRA and CDR2 YSYEKL come from the germline V gene. The CDR3 runs to 17 residues. CDR3 protein: CANSRDGTPKVNTEAFF. The CDR3 DNA follows: TGCGCCAACAGCCGAGACGGGACACCAAAAGTGAACACTGAAGCTTTCTTT.

The genes are TRBV5-6 and TRBJ1-5; tentatively, D is TRBD1 (6 bases). The CDR3 is 14 amino acids. Per germline, CDR1 SGHDT and CDR2 YYEEEE. V lost 4 bases and J lost 4, with 12 bases in between. CDR3 coding DNA: TGTGCCAGCAGCCCGCAGGGGATGAATCAGCCCCAGCATTTT. Protein sequence: CASSPQGMNQPQHF.

The chain uses TRBV20-1 and TRBJ2-7; D call uncertain. Trimming removed 6 bases from V and 5 bases from J, with 20 bases in between. The CDR3 runs to 14 residues. Germline V gene sequence: CDR1 DFQATT, CDR2 SNEGSKA (reference sequence). For the CDR3, the DNA is TGCAGTGCCGCTACTTTAGGGTTTAAGAACGAGCAGTACTTC. Its translation: CSAATLGFKNEQYF.

A few counts support this clonotype. The V and J genes are TRBV12-3 or TRBV12-4 and TRBJ1-2; D remains ambiguous. V lost 4 bases and J 4 bases, leaving 13 bases between the germline ends. CDR3 length: 14 amino acids. CDR3 in amino acids: CASSWRGFRYGYTF. CDR3 nucleotides: TGTGCCAGCAGTTGGCGAGGTTTTCGCTATGGCTACACCTTC.